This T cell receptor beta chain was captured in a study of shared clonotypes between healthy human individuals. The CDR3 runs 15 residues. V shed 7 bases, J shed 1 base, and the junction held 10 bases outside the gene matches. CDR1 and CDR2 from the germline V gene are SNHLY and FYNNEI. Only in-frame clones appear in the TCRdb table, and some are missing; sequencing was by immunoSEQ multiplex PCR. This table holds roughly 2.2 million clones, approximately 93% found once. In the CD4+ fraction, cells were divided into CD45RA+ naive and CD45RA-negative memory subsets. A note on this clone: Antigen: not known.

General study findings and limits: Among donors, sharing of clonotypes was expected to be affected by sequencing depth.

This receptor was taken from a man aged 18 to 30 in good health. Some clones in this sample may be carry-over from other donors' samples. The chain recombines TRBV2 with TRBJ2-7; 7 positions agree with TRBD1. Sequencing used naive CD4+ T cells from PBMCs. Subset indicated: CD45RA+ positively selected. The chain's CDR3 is CASTKGQATSYEQYF. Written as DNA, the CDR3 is TGTGCCAGCACTAAAGGACAGGCGACATCCTACGAGCAGTACTTC.